Following are 18 T cell receptor beta chains from one sample sequenced in a study of CD8 T cells in Susac syndrome. Reverse transcription of about 0.5 to 1 ug RNA was carried out with random hexamers. TCRdb independently ran MiXCR on the immunoSEQ multiplex PCR reads; one entry per CDR3 protein. The sample has 100,000 or so distinct CDR3 sequences, about 93% seen once. Sequencing was performed on CD4+ T cells from PBMCs. These receptor sequences come from a human donor in good health.

The chain uses TRBV19 and TRBJ2-7; unclear D gene. The germline V gene has CDR1 LNHDA and CDR2 SQIVND (reference sequence). The CDR3 totals 13 residues. The V and J ends lost 5 bases and 1 base respectively, with 9 bases between them. The CDR3 coding sequence is TGTGCCAGTAGTGGGTTGGCATCCTACGAGCAGTACTTC. Protein: CASSGLASYEQYF.

The chain is built from TRBV12-3 or TRBV12-4 and TRBJ2-2; possible D gene TRBD2, 6 bases. Trimming removed 2 bases from V and 6 bases from J, with 16 bases in between. The CDR3 runs 16 residues. CDR3 DNA: TGTGCCAGCAGTTTATTTCGAGGTTCTAGCGCCGGGGAGCTGTTTTTT. Translating it yields CASSLFRGSSAGELFF.

The chain has TRBV19 and TRBJ2-7; TRBD1 matches 9 bases. The CDR3 consists of 13 residues. The junction had 6 bases not matched to a gene; V was cut back by 6 bases and J by 6 bases. Germline lookup yields CDR1 LNHDA and CDR2 SQIVND (reference sequence). This CDR3 is CASRAPGQGEQYF. The CDR3 DNA is TGTGCCAGTAGGGCACCGGGACAGGGCGAGCAGTACTTC.

The chain joins TRBV5-1 to TRBJ2-7, with D perhaps TRBD2 (6 bases). Germline CDR1 SGHRS, CDR2 YFSETQ. The germline V and J ends were trimmed by 4 bases and 6 bases, with 23 bases remaining between them. This CDR3 spans 16 amino acids. CDR3 protein: CASSPSGGIRSREQYF. For the CDR3, the DNA is TGCGCCAGCAGCCCCTCCGGAGGGATCCGCTCCCGCGAGCAGTACTTC.

CDR3 amino acids: CASRQTSGGDNEQFF. CDR3 nucleotide sequence: TGTGCCAGCAGACAGACTAGCGGGGGAGACAATGAGCAGTTCTTC. This chain connects TRBV6-5 to TRBJ2-1, with TRBD2 identical over 12 bases. The CDR3 has 15 amino acids. J was trimmed by 5 bases and V by 6 bases; bases with no gene match: 5. In germline, CDR1 is MNHEY, CDR2 SVGAGI.

This chain joins TRBV6-2 or TRBV6-3 and TRBJ2-2; D gene uncertain. Germline V CDR1 and CDR2: MNHEY, SVGEGT. The CDR3 covers 16 residues. V gave up 6 bases and J gave up 5 bases, with 19 bases separating them. CDR3 sequence: CASRTLHRTMTGELFF. The CDR3 bases are TGTGCCAGCAGGACCCTTCATCGAACAATGACCGGGGAGCTGTTTTTT.

This rearrangement joins TRBV7-8 to TRBJ2-7, with D possibly TRBD1 on 5 matching bases. The V gene's germline CDR1 is SGHVS and CDR2 FQNEAQ. V lost 4 bases, J lost 2 bases, and 12 bases lay in between. This CDR3 contains 14 residues. CDR3 amino acids: CASSSTPTAYEQYF. For the CDR3, the DNA is TGTGCCAGCAGCTCCACCCCGACAGCCTACGAGCAGTACTTC.

The chain combines TRBV27 with TRBJ1-4; 8 bases line up with TRBD1. CDR1 is MNHEY, CDR2 SMNVEV, per germline (reference sequence). The V segment lost 4 bases and the J segment 10 bases; nucleotides outside the gene matches: 8. This CDR3 is built from 14 residues. In nucleotides, the CDR3 is TGTGCCAGCAGTTCTGAACTGGACAGGGCAAAACTGTTTTTT. Translated, it gives CASSSELDRAKLFF. The complete variable domain, with remaining parts taken from reference TRBV27 and TRBJ1-4, reads EAQVTQNPRYLITVTGKKLTVTCSQNMNHEYMSWYRQDPGLGLRQIYYSMNVEVTDKGDVPEGYKVSRKEKRNFPLILESPSPNQTSLYFCASSSELDRAKLFFGSGTQLSVL.

V is TRBV2 and J is TRBJ2-1, with D perhaps TRBD1 or TRBD2 (5 bases each). CDR3 length: 12 amino acids. The germline CDR1 and CDR2 sequences are SNHLY and FYNNEI. Trimming cost V 8 bases and J 6 bases, with 11 bases left between them. CDR3 DNA: TGTGCCAGCGATGGGACCTCCAATGAGCAGTTCTTC. It is translated as CASDGTSNEQFF.

The rearrangement uses TRBV20-1 and TRBJ2-1; 9 nucleotides match TRBD2. The germline gives CDR1 DFQATT, CDR2 SNEGSKA (reference sequence). The CDR3 sequence is 14 residues long. J lost 3 bases, V lost 6 bases, and 6 bases had no gene match. The CDR3 nucleotides read TGCAGTGCACCGACTAGCGGAGACTACAATGAGCAGTTCTTC. It encodes CSAPTSGDYNEQFF.

The sample holds a few counts of this clonotype. The V and J genes are TRBV10-3 and TRBJ2-3; D gene uncertain. Germline lookup yields CDR1 ENHRY and CDR2 SYGVKD. With 8 bases removed from V and 0 bases from J, the gap between germline ends came to 3 bases. This CDR3 spans 11 amino acids. This CDR3 is CAISSTDTQYF. In DNA, the CDR3 is TGTGCCATCTCTAGCACAGATACGCAGTATTTT.

CDR3 in DNA: TGTGCCAGCAGCAAAGAGTTCCGGGAGGTGGATACGCAGTATTTT. This encodes CASSKEFREVDTQYF. The V gene is TRBV21-1, the J gene TRBJ2-3; TRBD2 was called by the table and not checked on the DNA. TRBV21-1 has pseudogene status. The CDR3 runs to 15 residues.

This chain uses TRBV7-2 with TRBJ1-1; the D is unclear. Trimming stripped 1 base from V and 0 bases from J, with 9 bases between. This CDR3 region has 15 residues. Germline CDR1 SGHTA, CDR2 FQGNSA. The CDR3 reads CASSLGLQMNTEAFF. DNA for the CDR3: TGTGCCAGCAGCTTAGGTCTACAGATGAACACTGAAGCTTTCTTT.

The genes are TRBV19 and TRBJ1-1; D is possibly TRBD1 (5 bases). Trimming took 6 bases from V and 1 from J, leaving 9 bases between them. Per the germline V gene, CDR1 is LNHDA and CDR2 is SQIVND (reference sequence). The CDR3 spans 13 residues. The CDR3 loop reads CASRDTENTEAFF. The DNA of the CDR3 is TGTGCCAGTAGGGACACGGAGAACACTGAAGCTTTCTTT.

CDR3 protein: CATQGQAPWETQYF. Written as DNA, the CDR3 is TGTGCCACCCAAGGACAGGCCCCTTGGGAGACCCAGTACTTC. The chain uses TRBV7-2 and TRBJ2-5, with 7 bases matching TRBD1. Per germline, CDR1 SGHTA and CDR2 FQGNSA. V lost 10 bases and J lost 5; bases outside the gene matches: 13. CDR3 length equals 14 residues. Together with reference TRBV7-2 and TRBJ2-5, the CDR3 gives the full variable domain: GAGVSQSPSNKVTEKGKDVELRCDPISGHTALYWYRQSLGQGLEFLIYFQGNSAPDKSGLPSDRFSAERTGGSVSTLTIQRTQQEDSAVYLCATQGQAPWETQYFGPGTRLLVL.

V is TRBV6-4 and J is TRBJ1-1; D ambiguous. Trimming removed 6 bases at V and 7 bases at J, with 15 bases between. Germline V gives CDR1 MRHNA, CDR2 SNTAGT. This CDR3 contains 13 residues. CDR3 coding DNA: TGTGCCAGCAGCGACACCAGGCGGGGTGAAGCTTTCTTT. Encoded protein: CASSDTRRGEAFF.

V usage is TRBV5-1 and J usage is TRBJ1-6, with D maybe TRBD1 (6 bases). CDR1 is SGHRS, CDR2 YFSETQ, per germline. The CDR3 sequence is 15 residues long. Trimming removed 5 bases from V and 5 bases from J, with 14 bases in between. The CDR3 reads CASRWDTQNNSPLHF. CDR3 DNA sequence: TGCGCCAGCAGATGGGACACCCAAAATAATTCACCCCTCCACTTT.

This rearrangement joins TRBV4-3 to TRBJ1-3; D gene uncertain. CDR3 length: 16 amino acids. Trimming cost V 0 bases and J 0 bases, with 9 bases left between them. The germline gives CDR1 LGHNA, CDR2 YSLEER. CDR3 amino acids: CASSQDLMSSGNTIYF. In DNA form, the CDR3 reads TGCGCCAGCAGCCAAGATCTGATGAGCTCTGGAAACACCATATATTTT.